This T cell receptor (beta chain) was recovered during a study of blood T cell repertoires in COVID-19. For the study at large: Some COVID-19 samples were acute and others convalescent; all came from the United States, Italy and Spain.

Per the germline V gene, CDR1 is MDHEN and CDR2 is SYDVKM. The CDR3 has 14 residues. V shed 3 bases and J 4 bases; nucleotides not matched to a gene: 4. This clone is a singleton in its sample. Sequencing used immunoSEQ multiplex PCR; TCRdb keeps in-frame clones, though not all of them. The table shows about 140,000 clones, with about 83% occurring only once. Those enrolled, adults aged roughly 18 to 100 years, came from roughly 23 US areas. The chain joins TRBV28 to TRBJ2-7, with TRBD2 identical over 9 bases. Input material: PBMCs or T cells enriched from blood (not recorded which). This TCR was sampled from a woman aged 45-60 years with acute COVID-19. The CDR3 loop is CASSLASGIYEQYF. CDR3 DNA: TGTGCCAGCAGTTTGGCTAGCGGGATATACGAGCAGTACTTC.